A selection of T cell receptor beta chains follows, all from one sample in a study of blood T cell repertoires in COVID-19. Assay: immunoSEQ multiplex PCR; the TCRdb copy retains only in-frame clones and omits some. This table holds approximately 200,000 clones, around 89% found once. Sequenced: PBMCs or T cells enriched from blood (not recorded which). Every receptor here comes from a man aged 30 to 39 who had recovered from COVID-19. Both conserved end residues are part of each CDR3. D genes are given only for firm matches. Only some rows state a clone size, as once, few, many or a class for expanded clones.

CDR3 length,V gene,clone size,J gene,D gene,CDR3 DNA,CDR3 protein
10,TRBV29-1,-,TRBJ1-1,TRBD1,TGCAGCGCCGAACAGGGGTACGCTTTCTTT,CSAEQGYAFF
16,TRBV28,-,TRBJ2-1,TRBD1,TGTGCCAGCACCCCCCCTGACAGGGGCAATACGGATGAGCAGTTCTTC,CASTPPDRGNTDEQFF
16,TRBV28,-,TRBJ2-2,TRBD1,TGTGCCAGCAGTTCTAGACAGGGGGCGAGGACCGGGGAGCTGTTTTTT,CASSSRQGARTGELFF
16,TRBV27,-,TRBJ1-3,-,TGTGCCAGCAGTCCCCAACGGGAGGGGACTGGAAACACCATATATTTT,CASSPQREGTGNTIYF
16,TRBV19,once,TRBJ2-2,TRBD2,TGTGCCGCCCGGGACTACAACTTACTAAACACCGGGGAGCTGTTTTTT,CAARDYNLLNTGELFF
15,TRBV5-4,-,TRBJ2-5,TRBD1,TGTGCCAGCAGCTCGGGGGACAGGGGTGCAGAGACCCAGTACTTC,CASSSGDRGAETQYF
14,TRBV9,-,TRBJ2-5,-,TGTGCCAGCAGCGAGGGACACAATCAAGAGACCCAGTACTTC,CASSEGHNQETQYF
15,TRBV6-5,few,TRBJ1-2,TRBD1,TGTGCCAGCAGTTACTCCGGGACAGGGGGTTATGGCTACACCTTC,CASSYSGTGGYGYTF
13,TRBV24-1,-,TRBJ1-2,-,TGTGCCACCAGTGATCGCTCCGGGGGAGGCTACACCTTC,CATSDRSGGGYTF
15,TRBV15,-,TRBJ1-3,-,TGTGCCACCAGCAGCTTTCTCGTCTCTGGAAACACCATATATTTT,CATSSFLVSGNTIYF
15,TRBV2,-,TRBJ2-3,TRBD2,TGTGCCAGCAGCCTCGGACTAGCGGGAGGAGATACGCAGTATTTT,CASSLGLAGGDTQYF
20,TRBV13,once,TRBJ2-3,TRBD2,TGTGCCAGCAGCTTAGTTGGGGGAACGGCTAGCGGGAGGGCCTTAGATACGCAGTATTTT,CASSLVGGTASGRALDTQYF
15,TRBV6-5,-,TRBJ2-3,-,TGTGCCACCAGTTACAAGGGGCGGACCCTGGATACGCAGTATTTT,CATSYKGRTLDTQYF
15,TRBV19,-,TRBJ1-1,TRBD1,TGTGCCAGTAGTAACACAGGGGGCGCCGGCACTGAAGCTTTCTTT,CASSNTGGAGTEAFF
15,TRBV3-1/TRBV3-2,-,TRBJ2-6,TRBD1,TGTGCCAGCAGCACCAGGGGGCCTGGGGCCAACGTCCTGACTTTC,CASSTRGPGANVLTF
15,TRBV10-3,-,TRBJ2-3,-,TGTGCCATCAAGAGCGGAGAATCTAGCACAGATACGCAGTATTTT,CAIKSGESSTDTQYF
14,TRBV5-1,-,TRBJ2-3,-,TGCGCCAGCAGCGTGCCGGGGGGCACAGATACGCAGTATTTT,CASSVPGGTDTQYF
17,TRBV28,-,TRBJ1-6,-,TGTGCCAGCAGTTTAGGTGTAATTACAGGGCTAAGTTCACCCCTCCACTTT,CASSLGVITGLSSPLHF
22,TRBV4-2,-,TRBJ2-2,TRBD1,TGTGCCAGCAGCCAGGGACCCGGGACAGGCAGGCCCGGGGGCCCGAACACCGGGGAGCTGTTTTTT,CASSQGPGTGRPGGPNTGELFF
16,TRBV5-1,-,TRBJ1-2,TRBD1,TGCGCCAGCAACCCAACCGAGGGACAGGGGGCGCGGGGCTACACCTTC,CASNPTEGQGARGYTF
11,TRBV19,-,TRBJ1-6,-,TGTGCCAGTAGCAGTAATTCACCCCTCCACTTT,CASSSNSPLHF
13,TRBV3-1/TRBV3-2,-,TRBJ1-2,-,TGTGCCAGCAGCCAAGGGGGGCTCTATGGCTACACCTTC,CASSQGGLYGYTF
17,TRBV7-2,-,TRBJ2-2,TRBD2,TGTGCCAGCAGCTTAGAAGGGCTAGCGGGAGTTGCCGGGGAGCTGTTTTTT,CASSLEGLAGVAGELFF
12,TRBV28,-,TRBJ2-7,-,TGTGCCAGCAGGGACAATCCCTACGAGCAGTACTTC,CASRDNPYEQYF
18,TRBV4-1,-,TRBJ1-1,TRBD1,TGCGCCAGCAGCCATAAAAATAGAGGGGGCGGATGGAACACTGAAGCTTTCTTT,CASSHKNRGGGWNTEAFF
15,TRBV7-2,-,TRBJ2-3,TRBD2,TGTGCCAGCAGCCCGGGACTAGCGGGAGGAGATACGCAGTATTTT,CASSPGLAGGDTQYF
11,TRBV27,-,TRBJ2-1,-,TGTGCCAGTAGCGGAGAAGGTGAGCAGTTCTTC,CASSGEGEQFF
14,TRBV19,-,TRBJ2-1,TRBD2,TGTGCCAGTAACCTCCACGGGAGGGACAATGAGCAGTTCTTC,CASNLHGRDNEQFF
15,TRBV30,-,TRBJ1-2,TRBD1,TGTGCCTGGAGGGCAGGGACAGGGGTTTACTATGGCTACACCTTC,CAWRAGTGVYYGYTF
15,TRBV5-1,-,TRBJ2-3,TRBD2,TGCGCCAGCATACCCGGGACTAGCGCGACCCATACGCAGTATTTT,CASIPGTSATHTQYF